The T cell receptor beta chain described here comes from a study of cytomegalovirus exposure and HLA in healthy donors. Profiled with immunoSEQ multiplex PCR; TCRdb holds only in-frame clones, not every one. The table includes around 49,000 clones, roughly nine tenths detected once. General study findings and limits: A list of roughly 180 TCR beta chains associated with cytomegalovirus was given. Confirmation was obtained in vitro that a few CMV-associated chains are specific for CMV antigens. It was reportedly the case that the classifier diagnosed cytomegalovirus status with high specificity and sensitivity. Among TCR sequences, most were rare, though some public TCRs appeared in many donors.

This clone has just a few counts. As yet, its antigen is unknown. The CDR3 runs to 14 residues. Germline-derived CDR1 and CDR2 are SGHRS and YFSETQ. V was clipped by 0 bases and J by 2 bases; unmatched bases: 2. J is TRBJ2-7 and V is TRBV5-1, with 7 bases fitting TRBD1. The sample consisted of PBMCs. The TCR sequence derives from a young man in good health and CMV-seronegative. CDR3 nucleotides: TGCGCCAGCAGCTTGGTTCAGGGGGCCTACGAGCAGTACTTC. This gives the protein CASSLVQGAYEQYF.